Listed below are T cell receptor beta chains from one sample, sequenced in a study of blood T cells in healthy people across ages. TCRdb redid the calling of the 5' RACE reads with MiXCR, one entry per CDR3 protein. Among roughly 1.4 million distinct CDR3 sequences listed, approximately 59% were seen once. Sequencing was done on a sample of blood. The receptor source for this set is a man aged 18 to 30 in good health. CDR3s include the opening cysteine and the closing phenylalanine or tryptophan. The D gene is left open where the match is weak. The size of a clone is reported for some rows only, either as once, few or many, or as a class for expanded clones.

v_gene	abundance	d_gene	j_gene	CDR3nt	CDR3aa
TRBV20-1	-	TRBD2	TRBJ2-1	TGCAGTGCTAGGGCCGGGGGGGCGAGTGAGCAGTTCTTC	CSARAGGASEQFF
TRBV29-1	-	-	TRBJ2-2	TGCAGCGCCCTCGGGGGCTCGGGCTCCGGGGAGCTGTTTTTT	CSALGGSGSGELFF
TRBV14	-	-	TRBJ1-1	TGTGCCAGCAGTTCGTTCAAGGGCATGAACACTGAAGCTTTCTTT	CASSSFKGMNTEAFF
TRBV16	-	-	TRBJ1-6	TGTGCCAGCAGCCCCTGGACGGGGCAAGGATCACCCCTCCACTTT	CASSPWTGQGSPLHF
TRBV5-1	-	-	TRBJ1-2	TGCGCCAGCAGCTTGGTTGCAGGGACGAACTATGGCTACACCTTC	CASSLVAGTNYGYTF
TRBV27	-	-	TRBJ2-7	TGTGCCAGCAGTTCGGAGGGGATCTACGAGCAGTACTTC	CASSSEGIYEQYF
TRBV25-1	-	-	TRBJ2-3	TGTGCCAGCAGTTCTCAGACCATCACAGATACGCAGTATTTT	CASSSQTITDTQYF
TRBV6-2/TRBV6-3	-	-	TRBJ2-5	TGTGCCAGCAGTGGAGAGGTGACCCAGTACTTC	CASSGEVTQYF
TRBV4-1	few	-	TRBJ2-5	TGCGCCAGCAGCTTGGACCGCGGGGTAGAGACCCAGTACTTC	CASSLDRGVETQYF
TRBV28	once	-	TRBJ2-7	TGTGCCAGCAGTCCCTCTCACGCCTACGAGCAGTACTTC	CASSPSHAYEQYF
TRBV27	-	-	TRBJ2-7	TGTGCCAGCAGTTTATCTAACCCCTACGAGCAGTACTTC	CASSLSNPYEQYF